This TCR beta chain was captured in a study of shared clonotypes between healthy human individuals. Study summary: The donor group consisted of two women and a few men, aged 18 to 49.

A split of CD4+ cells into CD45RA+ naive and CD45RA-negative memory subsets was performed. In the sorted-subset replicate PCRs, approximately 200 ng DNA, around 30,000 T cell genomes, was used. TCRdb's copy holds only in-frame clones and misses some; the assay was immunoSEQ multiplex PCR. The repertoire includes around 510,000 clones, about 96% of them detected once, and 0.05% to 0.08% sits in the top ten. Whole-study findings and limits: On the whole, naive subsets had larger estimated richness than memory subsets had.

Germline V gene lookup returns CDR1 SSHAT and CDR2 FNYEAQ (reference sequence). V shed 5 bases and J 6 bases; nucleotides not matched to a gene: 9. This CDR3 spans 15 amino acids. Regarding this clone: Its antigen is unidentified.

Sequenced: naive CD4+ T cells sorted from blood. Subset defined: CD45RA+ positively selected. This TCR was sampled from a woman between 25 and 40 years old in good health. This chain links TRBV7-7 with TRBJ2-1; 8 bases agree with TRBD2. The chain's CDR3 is CASSANGRGVNEQFF. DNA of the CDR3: TGTGCCAGCAGCGCCAACGGGAGGGGTGTCAATGAGCAGTTCTTC.